The 32 T cell receptor beta chains presented below share a single source sample, sequenced in a study of vaccination effects on CD4 cells after COVID-19. Under the ViraFEST assay, PBMC were stimulated with viral peptide pools so that antigen-specific CD4+ T cells expanded. Sequencing was performed afterwards. With 10 to 11 days of culture completed, CD4+ T cells were isolated. According to the study, vaccine recipients showed no prior SARS-CoV-2 infection and negative nucleocapsid antibodies. Assay used: immunoSEQ multiplex PCR; TCRdb lists only in-frame clones, some missing. There are roughly 63,000 clones in the sample; 75% occur only once, and around 3.8% lies in the top ten. These receptors lack a known antigen. The sequencing here drew on CD4+ T cells from PBMCs cultured with HCoV-OC43 spike peptides, taken before COVID-19 vaccination. As to subset: HCoV-OC43 spike overlapping peptide pool stimulation. These receptors all stem from a human donor who received a COVID-19 vaccine.

The rearrangement links TRBV2 to TRBJ1-5; no definite D call. Between the trimmed V and J ends, which lost 4 bases and 0 bases, there was a span of 7 bases. The CDR3 runs 14 residues. Germline V gene lookup returns CDR1 SNHLY and CDR2 FYNNEI. CDR3 DNA sequence: TGTGCCAGCAGTGGGGTAAATAGCAATCAGCCCCAGCATTTT. This codes for CASSGVNSNQPQHF.

The chain recombines TRBV10-3 with TRBJ2-1; D unresolved. CDR3 size: 13 residues. Germline lookup yields CDR1 ENHRY and CDR2 SYGVKD. V lost 0 bases and J 9 bases, leaving 9 bases between the germline ends. The DNA of the CDR3 is TGTGCCATCAGTGAGTCTAAGCGACCTGAGCAGTTCTTC. Its protein is CAISESKRPEQFF.

This rearrangement joins TRBV19 to TRBJ1-2; 8 bases agree with TRBD1. The CDR3 is made up of 14 amino acids. V lost 6 bases, J lost 4 bases, and 7 bases stayed unmatched. The germline V gene has CDR1 LNHDA and CDR2 SQIVND (reference sequence). CDR3 loop: CASRRLTGGYGYTF. The CDR3, as DNA: TGTGCCAGTAGGCGACTCACAGGGGGCTATGGCTACACCTTC. Full variable domain (outside the CDR3, taken from reference TRBV19 and TRBJ1-2): DGGITQSPKYLFRKEGQNVTLSCEQNLNHDAMYWYRQDPGQGLRLIYYSQIVNDFQKGDIAEGYSVSREKKESFPLTVTSAQKNPTAFYLCASRRLTGGYGYTFGSGTRLTVV.

The J gene is TRBJ1-1, the V gene TRBV15; weak D call: TRBD1 (6 bases). Trimming pared 5 bases from V and 3 bases from J, leaving 13 bases between. This CDR3 region has 14 residues. The germline CDR1 and CDR2 sequences are LNHNV and YYDKDF (reference sequence). This chain's CDR3 is CATSGGDTHTEAFF. CDR3 bases: TGTGCCACCAGCGGGGGGGACACTCACACTGAAGCTTTCTTT. The variable domain in full, completed from reference TRBV15 and TRBJ1-1, reads DAMVIQNPRYQVTQFGKPVTLSCSQTLNHNVMYWYQQKSSQAPKLLFHYYDKDFNNEADTPDNFQSRRPNTSFCFLDIRSPGLGDTAMYLCATSGGDTHTEAFFGQGTRLTVV.

This chain joins TRBV3-1 (or the pseudogene TRBV3-2) and TRBJ1-1; D call uncertain. The CDR3 is made up of 13 amino acids. V gave up 1 base and J gave up 5 bases, with 8 bases separating them. CDR1 is LGHDT and CDR2 is YNNKEL in the germline V gene (reference sequence). CDR3 DNA sequence: TGTGCCAGCAGCCAAGTGAGCGAGACTGAAGCTTTCTTT. This encodes CASSQVSETEAFF.

This clone was counted a few times. The CDR3 nucleotides are TGTGCCACCAGTGGCCCGACAGGGAAAGCTTTCTTT. Translation gives CATSGPTGKAFF. The gene calls are TRBV24-1 and TRBJ1-1, with 7 bases lining up with TRBD1. This CDR3 is built from 12 residues. V was pared by 5 bases and J by 9 bases, with 5 bases of the junction left unmatched. Per the germline V gene, CDR1 is KGHDR and CDR2 is SFDVKD.

This clone has just one count. V and J are TRBV5-1 and TRBJ2-5; D call uncertain. CDR1 is SGHRS, CDR2 YFSETQ, per germline. The CDR3 sequence is 15 residues long. V lost 0 bases to trimming and J lost 2 bases, with 11 bases between them. In DNA, the CDR3 is TGCGCCAGCAGCTTGGCCATGGCAGTGCAAGAGACCCAGTACTTC. This encodes CASSLAMAVQETQYF.

This chain joins TRBV7-3 and TRBJ2-1; the match to TRBD2 covers 16 bases. This CDR3 is built from 18 residues. After removal of 2 bases from V and 7 bases from J, the junction contained 8 bases not matched to a gene. In germline, CDR1 is SGHTA, CDR2 FQGTGA. CDR3 coding DNA: TGTGCCAGCAGCTTAGGGGGGACTAGCGGGGGGGCCGGGAATGAGCAGTTCTTC. Translating gives CASSLGGTSGGAGNEQFF. The full variable domain, in which reference TRBV7-3 and TRBJ2-1 provide the parts outside the CDR3, is GAGVSQTPSNKVTEKGKYVELRCDPISGHTALYWYRQSLGQGPEFLIYFQGTGAADDSGLPNDRFFAVRPEGSVSTLKIQRTERGDSAVYLCASSLGGTSGGAGNEQFFGPGTRLTVL.

This chain links TRBV18 with TRBJ2-7; 10 bases fit TRBD1. Looked up from germline, CDR1 is KGHSH and CDR2 is LQKENI. The CDR3 totals 14 residues. With V trimmed by 1 base and J by 7 bases, 4 bases remained unmatched. CDR3 DNA: TGTGCCAGCTCACCACGACAGGGGGCCGGGGAGCAGTACGTC. Protein sequence: CASSPRQGAGEQYV.

In DNA form, the CDR3 reads TGTGCCAGTAGTATAGCACCAGGGCAAGAGACCCAGTACTTC. Translation: CASSIAPGQETQYF. This chain links TRBV19 with TRBJ2-5; a possible D gene is TRBD1 (5 bases). The CDR3 is made up of 14 amino acids. Trimming removed 1 base from V and 2 bases from J, with 8 bases in between. Looked up from germline, CDR1 is LNHDA and CDR2 is SQIVND (reference sequence). Full variable domain (remainder filled in from reference TRBV19 and TRBJ2-5): DGGITQSPKYLFRKEGQNVTLSCEQNLNHDAMYWYRQDPGQGLRLIYYSQIVNDFQKGDIAEGYSVSREKKESFPLTVTSAQKNPTAFYLCASSIAPGQETQYFGPGTRLLVL.

This clone was seen a few times. This chain links TRBV24-1 with TRBJ2-2; 8 bases are a match to TRBD2. Germline CDR1 is KGHDR and CDR2 is SFDVKD. This CDR3 is 15 amino acids long. V was clipped by 8 bases and J by 1 base; unmatched bases: 5. CDR3 sequence (DNA): TGTGCCACCATCAGGGCGGGGGGGAACACCGGGGAGCTGTTTTTT. Translated: CATIRAGGNTGELFF.

The chain joins TRBV5-1 to TRBJ1-2; D gene ambiguous. The CDR3 is 16 amino acids. Trimming took off 6 bases at V and 2 bases at J, with 20 bases between the two ends. From germline, CDR1 is SGHRS and CDR2 YFSETQ. The CDR3 here is CASTRTPLLQNYGYTF. The CDR3 DNA reads TGCGCCAGCACCCGAACGCCATTGCTTCAAAACTATGGCTACACCTTC.

The chain uses TRBV18 and TRBJ1-6; D is unresolved. This CDR3 spans 14 amino acids. V lost 1 base to trimming and J lost 10 bases, with 11 bases between them. CDR1 is KGHSH, CDR2 LQKENI, per germline. In DNA, the CDR3 is TGTGCCAGCTCACCACTCGAAGGTGACTCACCCCTCCACTTT. Residues: CASSPLEGDSPLHF.

The chain combines TRBV5-1 with TRBJ2-1; D gene unclear. The length of the CDR3 is 15 residues. Trimming took 2 bases from V and 4 from J, leaving 13 bases between them. Germline-derived CDR1 and CDR2 are SGHRS and YFSETQ. CDR3 nucleotide sequence: TGCGCCAGCAGCTTACTACAAGGGCCTTACAATGAGCAGTTCTTC. Its protein product is CASSLLQGPYNEQFF.

The V gene is TRBV6-2 or TRBV6-3, the J gene TRBJ2-5; 7 bases line up with TRBD1. J lost 3 bases, V lost 0 bases, and 7 bases had no gene match. The CDR3 length is 16 residues. Germline CDR1 is MNHEY and CDR2 is SVGEGT. For the CDR3, the DNA is TGTGCCAGCAGTTACTCGGGACAGCTGCCCAAAGAGACCCAGTACTTC. Translation: CASSYSGQLPKETQYF.

The chain links TRBV5-1 to TRBJ2-2; 7 nucleotides match TRBD1. In germline, CDR1 is SGHRS, CDR2 YFSETQ. The length of the CDR3 is 18 residues. Trimming at V came to 4 bases and at J to 4 bases, leaving 16 bases not matched to a gene. This CDR3 is CASSPMTGTFILTGELFF. In DNA, the CDR3 is TGCGCCAGCAGCCCAATGACAGGGACGTTTATACTCACCGGGGAGCTGTTTTTT.

V and J are TRBV24-1 and TRBJ2-4; D unresolved. The germline gives CDR1 KGHDR, CDR2 SFDVKD. Trimming left V 2 bases short and J 3 bases short, with 4 bases between. The CDR3 consists of 13 residues. CDR3 sequence (DNA): TGTGCCACCAGTGATTCATACAAAAACATTCAGTACTTC. This sequence encodes CATSDSYKNIQYF.

This clone has only one observation. CDR3 protein: CASSPAPGPKGGYTF. CDR3 DNA: TGTGCCAGCTCACCGGCTCCGGGTCCCAAAGGAGGCTACACCTTC. This sequence joins TRBV18 and TRBJ1-2; D gene ambiguous. Trimming pared 3 bases from V and 8 bases from J, leaving 19 bases between. The length of the CDR3 is 15 residues. Germline assignment: CDR1 KGHSH and CDR2 LQKENI.

This chain uses TRBV18 with TRBJ2-7; D not resolved. V gave up 6 bases and J gave up 5 bases, with 14 bases separating them. The V gene's germline CDR1 is KGHSH and CDR2 LQKENI. The CDR3 length is 13 residues. This CDR3 is CASSAVGHDEQYV. The CDR3 region has the DNA TGTGCCAGCTCGGCAGTTGGCCATGACGAGCAGTACGTC.

V gene TRBV12-3 or TRBV12-4 combines with J gene TRBJ1-3; unclear D gene. This CDR3 has 12 residues. V was cut by 5 bases and J by 7 bases, with 9 bases left in between. CDR3 nucleotides: TGTGCCAGCAGTCTGAGCGGGAACACCATATATTTT. It translates to CASSLSGNTIYF.

The chain couples TRBV7-2 to TRBJ2-2, with D unresolved. Deletions cut 3 bases from V and 4 bases from J, with 6 bases between. This CDR3 has 13 amino acids. The V gene's germline CDR1 is SGHTA and CDR2 FQGNSA. The CDR3 DNA sequence: TGTGCCAGCAGCTTCTCTAGCACCGGGGAGCTGTTTTTT. Translating gives CASSFSSTGELFF.

This chain links TRBV19 with TRBJ2-1; 8 bases map to TRBD2. Germline V gives CDR1 LNHDA, CDR2 SQIVND (reference sequence). The CDR3 totals 14 residues. V lost 5 bases to trimming and J lost 7 bases; unmatched junction nucleotides: 7. Written as DNA, the CDR3 is TGTGCCAGTAGTCCATCGGGGGGGATTAATGAGCAGTTCTTC. This sequence encodes CASSPSGGINEQFF.

V and J are TRBV18 and TRBJ1-5; 7 nucleotides match TRBD1. This CDR3 has 13 amino acids. Losses at the gene ends were 3 bases for V and 11 bases for J; bases not matched to a gene: 7. Germline lookup yields CDR1 KGHSH and CDR2 LQKENI. CDR3 nucleotides: TGTGCCAGCTCACCCCAATCGGGACAGTCCCAGCATTTT. It codes for CASSPQSGQSQHF. Using reference TRBV18 and TRBJ1-5 for the parts outside the CDR3, the full variable domain is NAGVMQNPRHLVRRRGQEARLRCSPMKGHSHVYWYRQLPEEGLKFMVYLQKENIIDESGMPKERFSAEFPKEGPSILRIQQVVRGDSAAYFCASSPQSGQSQHFGDGTRLSIL.

V usage is TRBV6-4 and J usage is TRBJ2-2; D is perhaps TRBD1 (6 bases). Trimming shortened V by 4 bases and J by 1 base, and 13 bases separated the two germline ends. The CDR3 contains 16 residues. The germline gives CDR1 MRHNA, CDR2 SNTAGT. DNA of the CDR3: TGTGCCAGCAGTGTCTCCGGGACACTGAACACCGGGGAGCTGTTTTTT. It yields the protein CASSVSGTLNTGELFF.

The V gene is TRBV7-2, the J gene TRBJ2-3; D perhaps matches TRBD1 (6 bases). Germline CDR1 and CDR2: SGHTA and FQGNSA. The CDR3 covers 16 residues. Trimming took 5 bases from V and 0 from J, leaving 15 bases between them. CDR3 bases: TGTGCCAGCAGCCCGTCGAGCAGGGGCAGCACAGATACGCAGTATTTT. This gives the protein CASSPSSRGSTDTQYF.

This chain uses TRBV6-5 with TRBJ1-1; D is possibly TRBD1 (5 bases). Between the trimmed V and J ends, which lost 5 bases and 4 bases, there was a span of 14 bases. Germline V gives CDR1 MNHEY, CDR2 SVGAGI. This CDR3 spans 14 amino acids. The chain's CDR3 is CASSRRALSTEAFF. CDR3 bases: TGTGCCAGCAGTCGCAGGGCCTTGAGCACTGAAGCTTTCTTT.

The chain links TRBV24-1 to TRBJ1-5; 7 bases match TRBD1. The V gene's germline CDR1 is KGHDR and CDR2 SFDVKD. V was clipped by 3 bases and J by 3 bases; unmatched bases: 7. This CDR3 is 16 amino acids long. The CDR3 sequence: CATSDPRQGVNQPQHF. The CDR3 DNA follows: TGTGCCACCAGTGATCCCAGACAGGGAGTCAATCAGCCCCAGCATTTT.

This sequence joins TRBV2 and TRBJ2-3; D gene unclear. Trimming shortened V by 6 bases and J by 6 bases, and 10 bases separated the two germline ends. The V gene's germline CDR1 is SNHLY and CDR2 FYNNEI. The CDR3 has 12 residues. In DNA, the CDR3 is TGTGCCAGCAGCCCATCCATCGATACGCAGTATTTT. Translating it yields CASSPSIDTQYF.

This chain connects TRBV30 to TRBJ1-2, with D maybe TRBD1 (5 bases). CDR1 is GTSNPN, CDR2 SVGIG, per germline (reference sequence). The ends were cut back, 4 bases at V and 1 base at J, with 19 bases in the middle. This CDR3 is 16 amino acids long. The CDR3 here is CAWNRLGGSRNYGYTF. The CDR3 region has the DNA TGTGCCTGGAACAGATTGGGGGGGTCTCGTAACTATGGCTACACCTTC.

With respect to this clone: The same CDR3 also results from other DNA sequences found in this sample. The chain couples TRBV7-9 to TRBJ1-4, with 7 bases lining up with TRBD1. Trimming at V came to 1 base and at J to 5 bases, leaving 1 base not matched to a gene. Germline CDR1 and CDR2: SEHNR and FQNEAQ (reference sequence). CDR3 length: 14 amino acids. The CDR3 sequence: CASSLGQGNEKLFF. DNA of the CDR3: TGTGCCAGCAGCTTAGGACAGGGAAATGAAAAACTGTTTTTT.

The V call is TRBV7-8, the J call TRBJ1-4; D uncertain. Germline V gene data show CDR1 as SGHVS and CDR2 as FQNEAQ. Trimming removed 3 bases from V and 11 bases from J, with 7 bases in between. The CDR3 covers 11 residues. The CDR3 nucleotides are TGTGCCAGCAGCTTTGAGAAGAAACTGTTTTTT. Translation gives CASSFEKKLFF.

The gene calls are TRBV30 and TRBJ1-2, with D tentatively TRBD1 (5 bases). V lost 8 bases and J 1 base, leaving 17 bases between the germline ends. Germline V gives CDR1 GTSNPN, CDR2 SVGIG (reference sequence). CDR3 length: 14 residues. The CDR3 DNA reads TGTGCCATCCCCTCAGGGTTCCTTAACTATGGCTACACCTTC. Protein product: CAIPSGFLNYGYTF. Based on the CDR3 plus reference TRBV30 and TRBJ1-2, the full variable domain is SQTIHQWPATLVQPVGSPLSLECTVEGTSNPNLYWYRQAAGRGLQLLFYSVGIGQISSEVPQNLSASRPQDRQFILSSKKLLLSDSGFYLCAIPSGFLNYGYTFGSGTRLTVV.